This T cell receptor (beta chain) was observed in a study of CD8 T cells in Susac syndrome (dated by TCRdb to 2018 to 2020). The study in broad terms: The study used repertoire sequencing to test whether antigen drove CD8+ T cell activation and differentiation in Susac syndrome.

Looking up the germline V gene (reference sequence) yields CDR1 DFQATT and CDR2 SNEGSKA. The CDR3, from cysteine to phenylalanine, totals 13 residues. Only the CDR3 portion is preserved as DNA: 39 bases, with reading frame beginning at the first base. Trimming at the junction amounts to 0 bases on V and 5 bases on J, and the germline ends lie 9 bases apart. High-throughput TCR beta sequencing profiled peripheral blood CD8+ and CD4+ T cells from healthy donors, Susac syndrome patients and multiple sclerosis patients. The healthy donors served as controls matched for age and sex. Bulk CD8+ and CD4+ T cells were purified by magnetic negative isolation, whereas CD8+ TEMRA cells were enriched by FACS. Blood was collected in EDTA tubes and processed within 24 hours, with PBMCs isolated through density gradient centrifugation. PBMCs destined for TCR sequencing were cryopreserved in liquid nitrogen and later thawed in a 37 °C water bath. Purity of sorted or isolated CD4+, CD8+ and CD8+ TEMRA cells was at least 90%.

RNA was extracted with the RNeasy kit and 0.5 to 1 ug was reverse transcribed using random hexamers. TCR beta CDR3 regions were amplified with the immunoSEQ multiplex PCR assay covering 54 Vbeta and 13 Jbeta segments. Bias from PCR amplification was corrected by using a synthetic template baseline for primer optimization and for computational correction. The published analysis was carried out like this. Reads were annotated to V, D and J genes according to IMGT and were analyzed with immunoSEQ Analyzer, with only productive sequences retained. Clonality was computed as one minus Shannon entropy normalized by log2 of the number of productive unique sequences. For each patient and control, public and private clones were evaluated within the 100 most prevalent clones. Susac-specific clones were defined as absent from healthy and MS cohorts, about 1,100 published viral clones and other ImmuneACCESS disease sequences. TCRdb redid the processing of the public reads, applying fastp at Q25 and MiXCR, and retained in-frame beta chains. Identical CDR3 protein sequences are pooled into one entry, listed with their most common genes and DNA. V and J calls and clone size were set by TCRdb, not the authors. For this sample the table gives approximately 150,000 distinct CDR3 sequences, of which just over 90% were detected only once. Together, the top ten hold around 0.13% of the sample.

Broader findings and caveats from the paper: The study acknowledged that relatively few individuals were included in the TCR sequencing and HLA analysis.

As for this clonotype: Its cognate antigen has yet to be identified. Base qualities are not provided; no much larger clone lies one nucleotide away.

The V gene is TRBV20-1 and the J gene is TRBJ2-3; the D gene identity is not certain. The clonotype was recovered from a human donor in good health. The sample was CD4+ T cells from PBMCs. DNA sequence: TGCAGTGCTAGAGATCTAACACTAGATACGCAGTATTTT. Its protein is CSARDLTLDTQYF.